This entry concerns a single T cell receptor (beta chain). These data belong to a study of blood T cell repertoires in COVID-19. The data were produced by immunoSEQ multiplex PCR, yet TCRdb's version contains in-frame clones alone and is incomplete. The data show a few hundred thousand clones, with roughly four fifths seen just once and less than 20% held by the top ten. This CDR3 comprises 13 residues. CDR1 is SGHAT and CDR2 is FQDESV in the germline V gene (reference sequence). After removal of 3 bases from V and 3 bases from J, the junction contained 2 bases not matched to a gene. The chain employs TRBV11-1 and TRBJ2-7, with 7 bases that match TRBD1. Material: peripheral blood. The receptor was derived from a person aged 70 to 85 with COVID-19, enrolled during active disease. The CDR3 loop is CASSLGDSYEQYF. In DNA, the CDR3 is TGTGCCAGCAGCTTGGGGGACAGCTACGAGCAGTACTTC.